This T cell receptor beta chain is drawn from a study of cytomegalovirus exposure and HLA in healthy donors (dated by TCRdb to about 2017). About the full investigation: In an earlier analysis of 587 of the donors, 276 Gb of sequence data and roughly 100 million unique TCR beta sequences from roughly 190 million T cells were reported. A later analysis re-examined previously published TCR beta repertoires from roughly 650 donors and added high-resolution HLA genotyping to investigate patterns of TCR occurrence. The study was designed to test whether signatures of past pathogen exposure could be identified by cataloging public T cell receptors. Among the roughly 400 genotyped donors, around 81% belonged to the genetic ancestry cluster associated with self-reported Caucasian donors. All discovery cohort repertoires had been generated using a single sequencing platform. The study combined high-throughput TCR immunosequencing, statistical association of individual TCRs with disease status, and machine learning to predict cytomegalovirus infection status. The study profiled the T cell repertoires of 500 to 800 subjects by immunosequencing and related them to cytomegalovirus serostatus. An earlier analysis of 500 to 650 of the donors applied high-throughput TCR beta sequencing to assess whether each TCR beta V gene segment acted as functional or pseudogenic. A later genetic analysis took genome-wide SNP genotypes for about three fifths of the 666 donors and used that subset as a discovery cohort. Donor age, sex, ethnicity and CMV serostatus were compiled alongside the repertoire data. In the later analysis, no new phenotypic data were used to find candidate immune exposures; instead, reliance was placed on TCR beta sequences and their occurrence across donors. Several DR-DQ haplotypes were handled as single units for association and clustering, since linkage in the cohort was strong. Class I and class II HLA loci were covered by the typing at four-digit resolution. The number of donors typed differed by locus, with 629-630 for A, B, C, DRB1 and DQB1, roughly 520 for DQA1, about 610 for DPA1, and roughly 450 for DPB1. Across 300 to 500 genotyped donors of the cohort, an average of about 250,000 unique TCR beta nucleotide sequences per donor were sequenced, and roughly a sixth of those sequences were non-productive. An early release covering about 600 HLA-typed donors comprised about 300 gigabases of sequencing data and tens of millions of unique TCR sequences. Besides the first cohort of roughly 660 subjects, a separate validation cohort made up of 120 different subjects was used.

The cohort was made up of around 720 healthy bone marrow donors. At the time of sampling, every cohort member was nominally healthy, though immune exposures that went unrecorded were likely present. The donor was CMV seronegative and belonged to the group of 352 seronegative cohort members. Each donor provided a peripheral blood sample, and peripheral blood mononuclear cells were used for TCR beta sequencing. Genomic DNA was extracted from the blood cell samples with the Qiagen DNeasy Blood Extraction Kit. Libraries were made using the immunoSEQ multiplex PCR assay. The multiplex PCR relied on a mix of 60 forward primers for TCR Vbeta segments and 13 reverse primers for TCR Jbeta segments. The CDR3 region of rearranged TCR beta genes was amplified from genomic DNA with a multiplex PCR assay. The Illumina HiSeq System was used to sequence the amplified TCR beta libraries as 87-base-pair reads. In the authors' own workflow: A later analysis counted some 80 million unique TCR beta chains across the 650 to 800 repertoires, and some 11 million of these chains were shared by at least two donors. Raw reads were error-corrected and collapsed into unique sequences by a nearest-neighbor algorithm in which closely related sequences were merged to remove PCR and sequencing errors. Alignment of CDR3 sequences to IMGT reference sequences was used to assign V, D and J gene segments. Each retained sequence needed at least a six-nucleotide match to both a V gene segment and a J gene segment. Rearrangements were called productive when the CDR3 lacked stop codons and stayed in frame with V and J; all others were non-productive. CDR3 was defined by IMGT convention, running from the second conserved V-encoded cysteine to the conserved J-encoded phenylalanine. Sequences without an unambiguous match to a single V gene segment were excluded from the earlier analysis of a few hundred of the donors. An earlier analysis of 587 of the donors classified V segments as functional when productive rearrangements were above 56.7% and as segregating when the standard deviation between donors was above 5%. A statistical classification framework was built for diagnosing cytomegalovirus status from the catalog of TCR beta chain sequences. In a later analysis, V and J genes were assigned by comparing TCR nucleotide sequences against IMGT/GENE-DB human TR gene sequences. In a later analysis, CDR3 sequences and most-parsimonious VDJ recombination scenarios were assigned using the TCRdist pipeline. In a later analysis, each TCR beta chain was defined by its CDR3 amino acid sequence together with its V-gene family, and reads without a unique V-gene family were excluded. In a later analysis, 550 to 650 highly shared, low-generation-probability nucleotide sequences were removed to address suspected cross-contamination and a sequencing artifact. In a later analysis, a clonal expansion index for each public chain was calculated from normalized within-repertoire ranks of inferred template counts. Generation probabilities in a later analysis came from a VDJ recombination model fitted to out-of-frame rearrangements, and those results were checked against IGoR. A later analysis scored TCR-TCR, TCR-HLA and TCR-CMV co-occurrence with hypergeometric tests, applying a repertoire-size bias correction to TCR pairs. A later analysis estimated false discovery rates by permuting HLA or CMV assignments 20 times. In a later analysis, co-occurring TCRs were grouped using DBSCAN, and TCRdist sequence similarity was added for clustering within HLA-allele-positive subsets. For co-occurrence clustering, repertoires with fewer than 30,000 or more than 120,000 public chains were excluded, along with roughly 5 repertoires with anomalous nucleotide sharing. Sourced from immuneACCESS, this table was stored by TCRdb with only in-frame sequences that have V and J called. A share of the clones is absent; for the studies checked, an unresolved V gene accounts for under half, and the remainder has no known explanation. The V and J calls and clone size come from that table; D and trimming were worked out from the DNA. Here the sample has some 150,000 clones; more than 75% occur a single time. About 1% of the sample lies in the top ten.

Regarding this clone: Its antigen is unknown. No per-base quality is available; no much larger clone lies one base away.

Overall study outcomes, separate from this receptor: Several of the top co-occurrence clusters appeared to be linked to parvovirus B19, influenza, CMV and Epstein-Barr virus, according to a later analysis. In vitro tests confirmed that a few of the cytomegalovirus-associated TCR beta chains recognize cytomegalovirus antigens. Most CMV-associated TCR beta chains appeared to be HLA-restricted in a later analysis, and the HLA associations seemed to be driven largely by CMV exposure. The study gave a list of under 200 TCR beta chains associated with cytomegalovirus. In a later analysis, HLA-associated TCR beta chains were found to be more clonally expanded and to have lower generation probabilities than equally common non-associated chains. Most TCR sequences were observed very rarely across donors, whereas some public TCRs were present in many individuals. Correlated functional status among segregating V segments might reflect linkage disequilibrium, but an unknown experimental factor could not be ruled out. In a later genetic analysis, fewer N-insertions in productive TCRs were reported among donors in an Asian-associated ancestry cluster than the approximately 710-donor mean. In this cohort, only TCR beta chains were sequenced, and detectable features were limited by the absence of alpha or paired-chain data. In a later genetic analysis, a missense DCLRE1C variant was associated with V-gene and J-gene trimming of TCR beta chains, and the association was replicated in an independent cohort. Because HLA typing was missing for some donors at each locus, association tests included only the typed subset. For the cohort, immune exposure information was limited to CMV serostatus. According to a later analysis, TCR association rates differed among HLA loci, with DRB1 alleles showing the most associated TCRs and HLA-C alleles showing the fewest. Cytomegalovirus status was reported to be diagnosed by the classifier with high specificity and sensitivity in both the original and validation cohorts. When HLA alleles, especially DR and DQ, strongly co-occurred, attributing TCR associations to individual alleles was difficult. It was suggested by the authors that the approach could potentially be generalized to other disease states and immunological phenotypes. Broadly in line with IMGT annotations, most TCR beta V segments showed up in productive rearrangements about 87% or about 30% of the time in an earlier analysis of 450 to 600 of the donors. Seventeen rarely observed V segments, including chromosome 9 orphons, were excluded from the earlier analysis of a few hundred of the donors because counts were too low. The presence/absence analyses assumed that sequencing depth was roughly uniform across donors, and that assumption may not be true. A further reported finding was that TCR beta sequences accurately predicted the HLA-A and HLA-B alleles for most subjects in the first cohort. At a false discovery rate of 0.05, a later analysis linked around 15,000 TCR beta sequences to specific HLA alleles. A cluster of highly shared sequence variants was judged likely to be a technical artifact of the sequencing pipeline.

The TCR sequence derives from a male donor in good health and CMV-seronegative. The sample taken for sequencing was PBMCs.

CDR3 loop: CASSPPGALGNQPQHF. DNA sequence: TGTGCCAGCAGCCCCCCCGGTGCCTTGGGCAATCAGCCCCAGCATTTT. Recombination joined TRBV7-2 with TRBJ1-5; no confident D gene assignment can be made. CDR1 is given as SGHTA and CDR2 as FQGNSA, both from the germline V gene. From its cysteine to its phenylalanine, the CDR3 spans 16 amino acids. Only the CDR3 portion is preserved as DNA: 48 bases, with reading frame beginning at the first base. V is clipped by 5 bases and J by 2 bases, and the sequence between their germline boundaries is 16 bases long.